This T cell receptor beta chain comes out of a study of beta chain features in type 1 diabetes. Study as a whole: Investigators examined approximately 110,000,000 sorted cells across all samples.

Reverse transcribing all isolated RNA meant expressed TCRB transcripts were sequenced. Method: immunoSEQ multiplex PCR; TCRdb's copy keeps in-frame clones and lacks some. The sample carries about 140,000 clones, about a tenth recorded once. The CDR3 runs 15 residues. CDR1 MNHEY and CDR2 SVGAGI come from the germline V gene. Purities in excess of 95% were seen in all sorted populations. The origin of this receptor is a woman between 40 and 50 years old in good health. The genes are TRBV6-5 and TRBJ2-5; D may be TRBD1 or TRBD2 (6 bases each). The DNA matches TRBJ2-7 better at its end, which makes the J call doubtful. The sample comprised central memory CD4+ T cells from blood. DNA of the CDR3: TGTGCCAGCAGTTACTCCGGAAGGGGGGACTACGAGCAGTACTTC. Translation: CASSYSGRGDYEQYF.